The 19 T cell receptor beta chains below come from one sample, sequenced in a study of T cell responses to AZD1222 COVID-19 vaccine. The method was immunoSEQ multiplex PCR; TCRdb's version includes in-frame clones alone and lacks a portion of them. This table holds 95,000 to 100,000 clones, approximately 84% found once. The sample here was peripheral blood, taken on day 0 of AZD1222 vaccination. The receptors come from an adult in good health.

The J gene is TRBJ2-3, the V gene TRBV6-6; 8 bases fit TRBD1. V dropped 5 bases and J dropped 2; count of bases not matched to a gene: 9. Germline V gene data show CDR1 as MNHNY and CDR2 as SVGAGI (reference sequence). The CDR3 has 16 residues. The CDR3 DNA follows: TGTGCCAGCAGTCCTAGGACAGGGCCCTCCACAGATACGCAGTATTTT. Its translation: CASSPRTGPSTDTQYF.

The chain combines TRBV11-3 with TRBJ2-2; D not certain. CDR3 length equals 12 residues. V lost 5 bases, J lost 2 bases, and 3 bases lay in between. Germline-derived CDR1 and CDR2 are SGHNT and YENEEA. CDR3 in DNA: TGTGCCAGCAGCATTAACACCGGGGAGCTGTTTTTT. It yields the protein CASSINTGELFF. Drawing the rest from reference TRBV11-3 and TRBJ2-2, the complete variable domain is EAGVVQSPRYKIIEKKQPVAFWCNPISGHNTLYWYLQNLGQGPELLIRYENEEAVDDSQLPKDRFSAERLKGVDSTLKIQPAELGDSAVYLCASSINTGELFFGEGSRLTVL.

The chain uses TRBV11-2 and TRBJ2-2; 7 nucleotides line up with TRBD2. From germline, CDR1 is SGHAT and CDR2 FQNNGV. The CDR3 is 16 amino acids. The V and J ends lost 2 bases and 4 bases, in that order; junction bases with no gene match: 7. CDR3 bases: TGTGCCAGCAGCTTACCCCGGGCTAGCGGCACCGGGGAGCTGTTTTTT. Amino acids: CASSLPRASGTGELFF.

This clone was counted between two and nine times. This chain links TRBV15 with TRBJ1-4, with D unresolved. Germline V gives CDR1 LNHNV, CDR2 YYDKDF (reference sequence). The CDR3 covers 20 residues. The germline V and J ends were trimmed by 0 bases and 0 bases, with 20 bases remaining between them. The CDR3 region is CATSRDLTGNWDATNEKLFF. The CDR3 DNA sequence: TGTGCCACCAGCAGAGACCTGACCGGGAATTGGGATGCAACTAATGAAAAACTGTTTTTT. Full variable domain (missing parts from reference TRBV15 and TRBJ1-4): DAMVIQNPRYQVTQFGKPVTLSCSQTLNHNVMYWYQQKSSQAPKLLFHYYDKDFNNEADTPDNFQSRRPNTSFCFLDIRSPGLGDTAMYLCATSRDLTGNWDATNEKLFFGSGTQLSVL.

V and J are TRBV7-3 and TRBJ2-1; the D call may be TRBD1 or TRBD2 (6 bases each). Germline V gene sequence: CDR1 SGHTA, CDR2 FQGTGA. This CDR3 has 16 amino acids. The V end lost 5 bases, the J end lost 6 bases, and 20 bases lay between the germline ends. The CDR3 nucleotides read TGTGCCAGCAGCCAATCGGGAGCTGGGGGGCGCAATGAGCAGTTCTTC. Translation gives CASSQSGAGGRNEQFF.

DNA of the CDR3: TGCGCCAGCAGCTTGGAGGGGCGGGAGGTAACAGATACGCAGTATTTT. Its protein product is CASSLEGREVTDTQYF. This chain connects TRBV5-1 to TRBJ2-3, with TRBD2 identical over 8 bases. This CDR3 is 16 amino acids long. CDR1 is SGHRS, CDR2 YFSETQ, per germline. The V and J ends lost 0 bases and 3 bases, in that order; junction bases with no gene match: 6.

The chain couples TRBV12-3 or TRBV12-4 to TRBJ2-3, with D perhaps TRBD2 (6 bases). The CDR3 length is 13 residues. V lost 4 bases and J lost 8, with 13 bases in between. CDR3 amino acids: CASSSIVGGTQYF. CDR3 sequence (DNA): TGTGCCAGCAGTTCAATAGTGGGAGGTACGCAGTATTTT.

This chain uses TRBV5-1 with TRBJ2-1; 11 bases line up with TRBD2. The CDR3 totals 18 residues. V shed 0 bases and J 0 bases; nucleotides not matched to a gene: 5. Germline loops: CDR1 SGHRS, CDR2 YFSETQ. CDR3 sequence: CASSLVAGGLDSYNEQFF. The CDR3 region has the DNA TGCGCCAGCAGCTTGGTAGCGGGAGGGCTTGACTCCTACAATGAGCAGTTCTTC.

The chain carries TRBV4-1 and TRBJ2-7, with D possibly TRBD1 on 6 matching bases. Germline CDR1 is MGHRA and CDR2 is YSYEKL. The CDR3 is made up of 15 amino acids. Trimming stripped 1 base from V and 2 bases from J, with 12 bases between. CDR3 in amino acids: CASSQGDTRPYEQYF. The CDR3 DNA reads as TGCGCCAGCAGCCAAGGGGACACCAGACCCTACGAGCAGTACTTC.

The genes are TRBV9 and TRBJ2-1; D is uncertain. The germline V gene has CDR1 SGDLS and CDR2 YYNGEE. This CDR3 contains 11 residues. V lost 0 bases, J lost 8 bases, and 3 bases lay in between. CDR3 sequence: CASSVEYEQFF. The CDR3 nucleotides read TGTGCCAGCAGCGTAGAGTATGAGCAGTTCTTC.

J is TRBJ2-1 and V is TRBV27; D is possibly TRBD2 (7 bases). This CDR3 is built from 16 residues. Trimming stripped 5 bases from V and 8 bases from J, with 22 bases between. Germline values: CDR1 MNHEY, CDR2 SMNVEV (reference sequence). CDR3 sequence: CASSASRGTWTDEQFF. The CDR3 DNA follows: TGTGCCAGCAGTGCCTCGCGGGGGACATGGACAGATGAGCAGTTCTTC.

This clone has more than one count but fewer than ten. The rearrangement links TRBV2 to TRBJ2-3, with TRBD2 as a possible D gene (6 bases). This CDR3 has 15 amino acids. The germline V gene has CDR1 SNHLY and CDR2 FYNNEI. Trimming removed 3 bases from V and 1 base from J, with 11 bases in between. The DNA for the CDR3 is TGTGCCAGCAGTGATTTGCGGGACGGCACAGATACGCAGTATTTT. Its protein is CASSDLRDGTDTQYF.

The rearrangement uses TRBV9 and TRBJ2-1, with 11 bases aligning to TRBD2. Losses at the gene ends were 3 bases for V and 10 bases for J; bases not matched to a gene: 12. CDR1 is SGDLS, CDR2 YYNGEE, per germline. The CDR3 extends over 16 amino acids. In nucleotides, the CDR3 is TGTGCCAGCAGCGCCGGACTAGCGGGCCGGTATGGGGAGCAGTTCTTC. Protein sequence: CASSAGLAGRYGEQFF.

The chain links TRBV6-1 to TRBJ1-1; D is ambiguous. The germline V and J ends were trimmed by 2 bases and 0 bases, with 10 bases remaining between them. This CDR3 comprises 15 residues. In germline, CDR1 is MNHNS, CDR2 SASEGT. This CDR3 reads CASSERMDLNTEAFF. The CDR3 bases are TGTGCCAGCAGTGAACGAATGGACCTGAACACTGAAGCTTTCTTT.

This sequence joins TRBV30 and TRBJ2-1; 10 positions agree with TRBD2. V was clipped by 6 bases and J by 5 bases; unmatched bases: 7. From germline, CDR1 is GTSNPN and CDR2 SVGIG (reference sequence). The CDR3 length is 14 residues. The CDR3 is CACSAGGRHNEQFF. The CDR3 bases are TGTGCCTGCTCAGCGGGAGGGAGGCACAATGAGCAGTTCTTC.

The chain is built from TRBV12-5 and TRBJ2-5; the match to TRBD1 covers 9 bases. Germline values: CDR1 LGHNT, CDR2 FRNRAP. The ends lost 6 bases at V and 5 bases at J; junction bases unmatched: 13. This CDR3 has 16 residues. This CDR3 is CASGTLLRQGGETQYF. CDR3 sequence (DNA): TGTGCTAGTGGCACTCTCCTCCGACAGGGGGGCGAGACCCAGTACTTC. The full variable domain, rest sourced from reference TRBV12-5 and TRBJ2-5, is DARVTQTPRHKVTEMGQEVTMRCQPILGHNTVFWYRQTMMQGLELLAYFRNRAPLDDSGMPKDRFSAEMPDATLATLKIQPSEPRDSAVYFCASGTLLRQGGETQYFGPGTRLLVL.

The chain uses TRBV7-2 and TRBJ2-7; maybe TRBD1 (6 bases). Germline loops: CDR1 SGHTA, CDR2 FQGNSA. V was trimmed by 4 bases and J by 2 bases, leaving 12 bases between them. The CDR3 length is 14 residues. Here the CDR3 reads CASSYPTGAYEQYF. In DNA, the CDR3 is TGTGCCAGCAGCTATCCGACAGGTGCCTACGAGCAGTACTTC.

The rearrangement uses TRBV7-9 and TRBJ1-2; no clear D gene. CDR3 size: 12 residues. Deletions cut 2 bases from V and 8 bases from J, with 9 bases between. Germline V CDR1 and CDR2: SEHNR, FQNEAQ (reference sequence). The CDR3, as DNA: TGTGCCAGCAGCTTAAGACGATTCGGCTACACCTTC. Amino acids: CASSLRRFGYTF.

The rearrangement uses TRBV7-3 and TRBJ2-6; 8 bases are a match to TRBD1. Germline V gene sequence: CDR1 SGHTA, CDR2 FQGTGA. V lost 5 bases and J lost 4; bases outside the gene matches: 7. The CDR3 is made up of 16 amino acids. CDR3 in amino acids: CASSQDRVYGANVLTF. The CDR3 region has the DNA TGTGCCAGCAGCCAGGACAGGGTGTACGGGGCCAACGTCCTGACTTTC.